These 22 T cell receptor beta chains share one sample of origin, sequenced in a study of shared clonotypes between healthy human individuals. The data were produced by immunoSEQ multiplex PCR, yet TCRdb's version contains in-frame clones alone and is incomplete. The sample shows tens of thousands of clones, 62% of them seen only once. Sequences were obtained from memory CD8+ T cells sorted from blood. Subset in this sample: CD45RO+ cells pooled with CCR7-negative TemRA cells. These receptors were taken from a man aged 25 to 40 in good health.

The V and J genes are TRBV4-3 and TRBJ2-5, with D unclear. The CDR3 totals 13 residues. Per germline, CDR1 LGHNA and CDR2 YSLEER. V shed 1 base and J shed 7 bases, with 10 bases lying between them. The CDR3 region is CASSQVRAGTQYF. DNA for the CDR3: TGCGCCAGCAGCCAAGTCCGAGCCGGGACCCAGTACTTC.

The gene calls are TRBV7-4 and TRBJ2-2; 7 positions agree with TRBD2. This CDR3 region has 14 residues. The junction had 2 bases not matched to a gene; V was cut back by 5 bases and J by 2 bases. Germline CDR1 is SGHVT and CDR2 is SQSDAQ. This chain's CDR3 is CASSGTTNTGELFF. The CDR3 region has the DNA TGTGCCAGCAGCGGGACTACAAACACCGGGGAGCTGTTTTTT. Using reference TRBV7-4 and TRBJ2-2 for the parts outside the CDR3, the full variable domain is GAGVSQSPRYKVAKRGRDVALRCDSISGHVTLYWYRQTLGQGSEVLTYSQSDAQRDKSGRPSGRFSAERPERSVSTLKIQRTEQGDSAVYLCASSGTTNTGELFFGEGSRLTVL.

This clone has a count of ten or more. The rearrangement joins TRBV11-2 to TRBJ2-7, with 12 bases matching TRBD2. Germline CDR1 reads SGHAT; CDR2 reads FQNNGV. V gave up 7 bases and J gave up 3 bases; unmatched junction bases: 4. CDR3 length: 14 amino acids. CDR3 protein: CASTRTSGDYEQYF. The CDR3 nucleotides read TGTGCCAGCACCCGGACTAGCGGGGACTACGAGCAGTACTTC. Looking up the rest from reference TRBV11-2 and TRBJ2-7 gives the full variable domain: EAGVAQSPRYKIIEKRQSVAFWCNPISGHATLYWYQQILGQGPKLLIQFQNNGVVDDSQLPKDRFSAERLKGVDSTLKIQPAKLEDSAVYLCASTRTSGDYEQYFGPGTRLTVT.

About this clone itself: The same CDR3 arises from other DNA sequences in this sample as well. This chain uses TRBV27 with TRBJ2-5, with a weak D call TRBD2 (6 bases). The germline V and J ends were trimmed by 1 base and 4 bases, with 7 bases remaining between them. CDR3 size: 13 residues. Germline assignment: CDR1 MNHEY and CDR2 SMNVEV (reference sequence). CDR3 residues: CASSLYGGETQYF. Here the CDR3 DNA reads TGTGCCAGCAGTTTATACGGGGGAGAGACCCAGTACTTC.

This clone was observed a single time. The chain links TRBV4-1 to TRBJ2-2; 7 bases fit TRBD2. V dropped 3 bases and J dropped 5; count of bases not matched to a gene: 3. Germline lookup yields CDR1 MGHRA and CDR2 YSYEKL. The CDR3 has 14 residues. The CDR3 loop is CASSQASGTGELFF. For the CDR3, the DNA is TGCGCCAGCAGCCAGGCTAGCGGAACCGGGGAGCTGTTTTTT.

The chain combines TRBV14 with TRBJ2-7; the D is unclear. Trimming removed 0 bases from V and 5 bases from J, with 11 bases in between. This CDR3 is 14 amino acids long. The germline V gene has CDR1 SGHDN and CDR2 FVKESK. CDR3 amino acids: CASSQDLRTDEQYF. The DNA for the CDR3 is TGTGCCAGCAGCCAAGATCTTAGGACGGACGAGCAGTACTTC.

The chain joins TRBV27 to TRBJ2-3, with TRBD2 matching over 8 bases. The germline CDR1 and CDR2 sequences are MNHEY and SMNVEV (reference sequence). The V segment lost 5 bases and the J segment 4 bases; nucleotides outside the gene matches: 20. The CDR3 is 19 residues long. The CDR3 sequence: CASSLGRAPLSRYADTQYF. The CDR3 nucleotides read TGTGCCAGCAGTCTCGGGAGGGCTCCCCTATCCAGATACGCAGATACGCAGTATTTT.

This chain links TRBV29-1 with TRBJ1-2; no reliable D call. The V and J ends lost 0 bases and 1 base respectively, with 9 bases between them. CDR3 length: 14 residues. Germline V gene data show CDR1 as SQVTM and CDR2 as ANQGSEA. CDR3 sequence (DNA): TGCAGCGTTGAAGATAGGCCGTTTAACTATGGCTACACCTTC. This codes for CSVEDRPFNYGYTF.

The rearrangement joins TRBV11-2 to TRBJ2-1; a possible D gene is TRBD1 (5 bases). The CDR3 has 15 amino acids. Trimming took 1 base from V and 9 from J, leaving 16 bases between them. CDR1 is SGHAT and CDR2 is FQNNGV in the germline V gene. CDR3 residues: CASSLGQGSDSEQFF. The CDR3 DNA reads as TGTGCCAGCAGCTTAGGGCAGGGTAGTGACAGTGAGCAGTTCTTC.

This clone has a single count. At one boundary the junction diverges from the germline segment, which might be a read error. The CDR3 spells CASSDQSSYEQYF. In DNA form, the CDR3 reads TGCGCCAGCAGTGACCAGAGCTCCTACGAGCAGTACTTC. The rearrangement joins TRBV6-5 to TRBJ2-7, with no clear D. The CDR3 contains 13 residues. Per germline, CDR1 MNHEY and CDR2 SVGAGI.

J is TRBJ1-5 and V is TRBV6-5; 8 positions match TRBD1. V shed 0 bases, J shed 5 bases, and the junction held 6 bases outside the gene matches. Germline CDR1 MNHEY, CDR2 SVGAGI. This CDR3 comprises 16 residues. The CDR3 DNA sequence: TGTGCCAGCAGTTACTCGTTTGGACAGGGAGATCAGCCCCAGCATTTT. Translation: CASSYSFGQGDQPQHF.

This clone was counted between two and nine times. The chain uses TRBV29-1 and TRBJ2-5; D remains unclear. CDR1 and CDR2 from the germline V gene are SQVTM and ANQGSEA. This CDR3 is 13 amino acids long. The ends were cut back, 0 bases at V and 2 bases at J, with 7 bases in the middle. The DNA of the CDR3 is TGCAGCGTTGAAGATTGGGGACAAGAGACCCAGTACTTC. This gives the protein CSVEDWGQETQYF.

This clone was seen ten or more times. CDR3 nucleotides: TGTGCCAGCAGTCCCCTGGAAGGGGACACTGAAGCTTTCTTT. Amino acids: CASSPLEGDTEAFF. The chain couples TRBV27 to TRBJ1-1; D may be TRBD1 (5 bases). From germline, CDR1 is MNHEY and CDR2 SMNVEV (reference sequence). The length of the CDR3 is 14 residues. The V and J ends lost 5 bases and 3 bases respectively, with 13 bases between them.

This clone appeared a few times. CDR3 amino acids: CASSEVGQGYSGANVLTF. CDR3 DNA: TGCGCCAGCAGTGAGGTGGGACAGGGGTACTCTGGGGCCAACGTCCTGACTTTC. The chain couples TRBV10-2 to TRBJ2-6; 10 bases match TRBD1. The length of the CDR3 is 18 residues. Germline V CDR1 and CDR2: WSHSY, SAAADI. Germline trimming cut 2 bases from V and 0 bases from J; bases unmatched to any gene: 4.

The chain is built from TRBV28 and TRBJ2-7; 9 bases fit TRBD1. Germline CDR1 and CDR2: MDHEN and SYDVKM. The ends lost 3 bases at V and 6 bases at J; junction bases unmatched: 6. This CDR3 contains 14 residues. This CDR3 is CASSFRDRVVEQYF. The DNA for the CDR3 is TGTGCCAGCAGTTTCCGGGACAGGGTGGTCGAGCAGTACTTC.

This chain connects TRBV7-2 to TRBJ2-7, with 8 nucleotides matching TRBD1. Germline CDR1 and CDR2: SGHTA and FQGNSA. V was clipped by 3 bases and J by 5 bases; unmatched bases: 6. This CDR3 is 14 amino acids long. The CDR3 spells CASSLGQVFDEQYF. The CDR3 nucleotides read TGTGCCAGCAGCTTGGGACAGGTCTTCGACGAGCAGTACTTC.

J is TRBJ1-5 and V is TRBV15; 8 nucleotides align to TRBD1. The CDR3 is 20 residues long. The J segment lost 4 bases and the V segment lost 0 bases, leaving 17 bases of the junction unmatched. Per the germline V gene, CDR1 is LNHNV and CDR2 is YYDKDF (reference sequence). For the CDR3, the DNA is TGTGCCACCAGCAGAGATGGTGCCAGGGGGCCAGAAAGTCTAAATCAGCCCCAGCATTTT. The encoded protein is CATSRDGARGPESLNQPQHF.

CDR3 residues: CASRGGLSGYTF. The CDR3 DNA reads TGTGCCAGCCGTGGGGGGCTGAGTGGCTACACCTTC. The chain carries TRBV21-1 and TRBJ1-2. TRBV21-1 is noted as a pseudogene. CDR3 length: 12 residues.

The CDR3 spells CASSPRANTGELFF. For the CDR3, the DNA is TGTGCCAGCAGCCCAAGGGCTAACACCGGGGAGCTGTTTTTT. V gene TRBV9 combines with J gene TRBJ2-2; D is unclear. The germline V gene has CDR1 SGDLS and CDR2 YYNGEE. The CDR3 contains 14 residues. V lost 4 bases and J 2 bases, leaving 9 bases between the germline ends.

The J gene is TRBJ2-5, the V gene TRBV11-2, with D possibly TRBD2 on 6 matching bases. Per germline, CDR1 SGHAT and CDR2 FQNNGV. The V end lost 1 base, the J end lost 4 bases, and 7 bases lay between the germline ends. The CDR3 spans 13 residues. CDR3 in DNA: TGTGCCAGCAGCTTAGGGACTACAGAGACCCAGTACTTC. Its translation: CASSLGTTETQYF.

The J gene is TRBJ1-1, the V gene TRBV11-2; possibly TRBD1 for D (5 bases). This CDR3 spans 14 amino acids. V lost 5 bases, J lost 1 base, and 11 bases lay in between. CDR1 is SGHAT, CDR2 FQNNGV, per germline. The CDR3 spells CASSRPGQNTEAFF. Written as DNA, the CDR3 is TGTGCCAGCAGCCGCCCCGGACAGAACACTGAAGCTTTCTTT.

This chain joins TRBV20-1 and TRBJ1-1; D is undetermined. Germline V CDR1 and CDR2: DFQATT, SNEGSKA (reference sequence). The CDR3 contains 11 residues. Trimming shortened V by 5 bases and J by 1 base, and 5 bases separated the two germline ends. CDR3 DNA sequence: TGCAGTGCTCCCAGGAACACTGAAGCTTTCTTT. It translates to CSAPRNTEAFF.